These T cell receptor beta chains were read from a single sample in a study of cytomegalovirus exposure and HLA in healthy donors. Libraries were prepared by immunoSEQ multiplex PCR; TCRdb keeps only in-frame clonotypes and omits some of them. The table has over 100,000 clones, around four fifths seen once. Input material: PBMCs. These receptors came from a woman aged 35 to 49 in good health and CMV-seropositive. The CDR3 runs from the conserved cysteine through the conserved F or W. The D gene is left open where the match is weak. The size of a clone is reported for some rows only, either as once, few or many, or as a class for expanded clones.

NA,TRBV7-8,TRBJ1-1,NA,TGTGCCACGAAGCTGATGAACACTGAAGCTTTCTTT,CATKLMNTEAFF
NA,TRBV18,TRBJ2-7,TRBD2,TGTGCCAGCTCAGGGGGGGAAAGGTCCCTTTACGAGCAGTACTTC,CASSGGERSLYEQYF
once,TRBV6-1,TRBJ1-4,TRBD1,TGTGCCAGCAGTGAAAGAGGGGGCGGGAATGAAAAACTGTTTTTT,CASSERGGGNEKLFF
NA,TRBV5-1,TRBJ1-2,NA,TGCGCCAGCAGCTTGGGGGAGAGCTACTATGGCTACACCTTC,CASSLGESYYGYTF
NA,TRBV5-6,TRBJ1-5,NA,TGTGCCAGCAGCTGGATGGGGCTCAATCAGCCCCAGCATTTT,CASSWMGLNQPQHF
NA,TRBV15,TRBJ1-2,NA,TGTGCCACCAGCAGAGATTCACGGGGGGGGGATGGCTACACCTTC,CATSRDSRGGDGYTF
NA,TRBV7-8,TRBJ1-1,TRBD1,TGTGCCAGCAGCTTCTTCTTAGCCCGACAGGGGGCGGGCACTGAAGCTTTCTTT,CASSFFLARQGAGTEAFF
once,TRBV28,TRBJ1-5,NA,TGTGCCAGCAGTTTGGTGGTTAGCGGCAATCAGCCCCAGCATTTT,CASSLVVSGNQPQHF
once,TRBV30,TRBJ1-2,NA,TGTGCCTGGAGTCGTAGTCGCCGGGACACCTATGGCTACACCTTC,CAWSRSRRDTYGYTF
few,TRBV27,TRBJ2-3,TRBD2,TGTGCCACCCATCATGCATCCGGGAGGTCCACAGATACGCAGTATTTT,CATHHASGRSTDTQYF
NA,TRBV19,TRBJ2-1,NA,TGTGCCAGTAGTATTCTGGGGACAAGGGCTCAGTTCTTC,CASSILGTRAQFF
NA,TRBV19,TRBJ2-7,TRBD1,TGTGCCAGTAGGGGCAGACAGGGACCTGACGAGCAGTACTTC,CASRGRQGPDEQYF
NA,TRBV18,TRBJ2-7,TRBD1,TGTGCCAGCTCACTACCGGGACAGACCTACGAGCAGTACTTC,CASSLPGQTYEQYF
NA,TRBV29-1,TRBJ1-2,NA,TGCAGCGTTCAAAACTATGGCTACACCTTC,CSVQNYGYTF
few,TRBV7-9,TRBJ1-6,NA,TGTGCCAGCAGCTTCGAGGGACCCCTCCACTTT,CASSFEGPLHF
NA,TRBV29-1,TRBJ2-4,NA,TGCAGCGTTTTGAAGGGCGGGGACATTCAGTACTTC,CSVLKGGDIQYF
NA,TRBV29-1,TRBJ2-5,NA,TGCAGCGTTGAGCTGACGGCCAGGGGCACGAGGGAGACCCAGTACTTC,CSVELTARGTRETQYF
NA,TRBV19,TRBJ1-2,TRBD1,TGTGCCAGTAGTATCGCTCGGGACAGAGATTGGCGCCCTGGCTACACCTTC,CASSIARDRDWRPGYTF
few,TRBV6-5,TRBJ1-4,NA,TGTGCCAGCAGAGATACAGGGAATGAAAAACTGTTTTTT,CASRDTGNEKLFF
once,TRBV9,TRBJ1-2,TRBD1,TGTGCCAGCACCAAAATTTTCAATGGACCGACAGGGGTAAACTATGGCTACACCTTC,CASTKIFNGPTGVNYGYTF
few,TRBV27,TRBJ1-1,TRBD1,TGTGCCAGCAGTTCCGGGACAGCGAACACTGAAGCTTTCTTT,CASSSGTANTEAFF
NA,TRBV28,TRBJ1-4,NA,TGTGCCAGCAGTTACGCGGGGGGGAAAAATGAAAAACTGTTTTTT,CASSYAGGKNEKLFF
NA,TRBV5-6,TRBJ2-6,NA,TGTGTCAGCAGCTACTTCTTACAGGGAACCGGGGCCAACGTCCTGACTTTC,CVSSYFLQGTGANVLTF
NA,TRBV27,TRBJ1-2,NA,TGTGCCAGCAGTCCCCAGCCTGCGGTGTCTAACTATGGCTACACCTTC,CASSPQPAVSNYGYTF
few,TRBV6-1,TRBJ2-7,NA,TGTGCCAGCAGTGAACCGACAGGAAGCTCCTACGAGCAGTACTTC,CASSEPTGSSYEQYF
NA,TRBV30,TRBJ1-1,NA,TGTGCCTGGAGTGTACGGGGGAACACTGAAGCTTTCTTT,CAWSVRGNTEAFF
NA,TRBV5-6,TRBJ2-3,TRBD2,TGTGCCAGCAACCTAGCGGGGGGCGCCAGTAGCACAGATACGCAGTATTTT,CASNLAGGASSTDTQYF
NA,TRBV27,TRBJ2-3,NA,TGTGCCAGCAGTTTATCTATTCTTTTT,CASSLSILF
once,TRBV19,TRBJ1-1,NA,TGTGCCAGTAGCTCCCGCGGGGGGAACACTGAAGCTTTCTTT,CASSSRGGNTEAFF
NA,TRBV2,TRBJ1-2,TRBD1,TGTGCCAGCAGTCGCGACAGGGAGACCCATAACTATGGCTACACCTTC,CASSRDRETHNYGYTF
few,TRBV6-1,TRBJ2-5,NA,TGTGCCAGCAACGACAGACAAGAGACCCAGTACTTC,CASNDRQETQYF
few,TRBV27,TRBJ1-5,TRBD1,TGTGCCAGCAGTGGAGGGACAGGATCGTACAATCAGCCCCAGCATTTT,CASSGGTGSYNQPQHF
NA,TRBV6-6,TRBJ2-2,NA,TGTGCCAGCAGGCCCGCGGCCGGGAGCCCCACCGGGGAGCTGTTTTTT,CASRPAAGSPTGELFF
NA,TRBV19,TRBJ1-5,NA,TGTGCCAGTAGTATAGTTCAGGGGCACGGCAATCAGCCCCAGCATTTT,CASSIVQGHGNQPQHF
NA,TRBV10-3,TRBJ1-2,NA,TGTGCCATCAGTGAGTCGGAGGGGTCGCGGCGTGGCTACACCTTC,CAISESEGSRRGYTF
NA,TRBV5-8,TRBJ1-5,TRBD1,TGTGCCAGCAGCCATCAGGGGGTAAATCAGCCCCAGCATTTT,CASSHQGVNQPQHF
NA,TRBV7-3,TRBJ2-1,TRBD2,TGTGCCAGCAGCCGAGTAGCGGGCTCTTACAATGAGCAGTTCTTC,CASSRVAGSYNEQFF
NA,TRBV9,TRBJ1-1,TRBD1,TGTGCCAGCAGCGTAGCCGGGACAGGGAGCTTTAACACTGAAGCTTTCTTT,CASSVAGTGSFNTEAFF
NA,TRBV7-9,TRBJ2-7,TRBD1,TGTGCCAGCAGCTCCCGGACAGGGAATTTCAACGAGCAGTACTTC,CASSSRTGNFNEQYF
NA,TRBV7-9,TRBJ1-3,NA,TGTGCCAGCAGCTCAGGATTCTCTGGAAACACCATATATTTT,CASSSGFSGNTIYF
NA,TRBV9,TRBJ1-2,TRBD1,TGTGCCAGCAGCCGGGAAGGACAGGTCTATGGCTACACCTTC,CASSREGQVYGYTF
NA,TRBV18,TRBJ1-2,TRBD1,TGTGCCAGTTCACCTAAGGGGGCTACTGGGGGCTACATCTTC,CASSPKGATGGYIF
NA,TRBV28,TRBJ1-1,NA,TGTGCCAGCAGTCGTAGCCCCACTGAAGCTTTCTTT,CASSRSPTEAFF
NA,TRBV7-2,TRBJ1-2,NA,TGTGCCAGCAGCTCAAGACAGACTAACTATGGCTACACCTTC,CASSSRQTNYGYTF
NA,TRBV25-1,TRBJ2-7,NA,TGTGCCAGCAGTAGACAGGTTTCCTACGAGCAGTACTTC,CASSRQVSYEQYF
NA,TRBV19,TRBJ2-7,TRBD1,TGTGCCAGTAGTGGATTAGGGACAGGGCGCGAGCAGTACTTC,CASSGLGTGREQYF
NA,TRBV4-3,TRBJ1-3,TRBD1,TGCGCCAGCAGCCGAGACAGGGGGCCAGGAAACACCATATATTTT,CASSRDRGPGNTIYF
NA,TRBV15,TRBJ2-3,TRBD2,TGTGCCACCAGCAGAAAGCGGGGGGGACTGAAAACAGATACGCAGTATTTT,CATSRKRGGLKTDTQYF
few,TRBV6-5,TRBJ2-2,TRBD1,TGTGCCAGCAACCGACAGGGCACCGGGGAGCTGTTTTTT,CASNRQGTGELFF
NA,TRBV10-1,TRBJ2-1,TRBD2,TGCGCCAGCAGTGGACTAGCAGTAGGCAATGAGCAGTTCTTC,CASSGLAVGNEQFF
few,TRBV5-1,TRBJ1-1,NA,TGCGCCAGCAGCTTGGACAGGAGGAACACTGAAGCTTTCTTT,CASSLDRRNTEAFF
NA,TRBV18,TRBJ1-1,TRBD1,TGTGCCAGCTCACCGATGACAGGGGGGAGCACTGAAGCTTTCTTT,CASSPMTGGSTEAFF
NA,TRBV7-3,TRBJ1-1,NA,TGTGCCAGCAGCCTAAGTCCCATTCCGAACACTGAAGCTTTCTTT,CASSLSPIPNTEAFF
NA,TRBV7-9,TRBJ2-2,NA,TGTTCCAGCAGCCGTAAAGCCTATGACTCCACCGGGGAGCTGTTTTTT,CSSSRKAYDSTGELFF
NA,TRBV5-4,TRBJ2-5,NA,TGTGCCAGCAGCTCCCCTAGGGGGGAGACCCAGTACTTC,CASSSPRGETQYF
NA,TRBV7-9,TRBJ2-3,NA,TGTGCCAGCAGCTCGACAGGATTTTCCACAGATACGCAGTATTTT,CASSSTGFSTDTQYF
few,TRBV7-9,TRBJ1-1,NA,TGTGCCAGCAGCTTAGTTGGGCCTAACACTGAAGCTTTCTTT,CASSLVGPNTEAFF
NA,TRBV19,TRBJ1-2,NA,TGTGCCAGTAGTATATCGCAGGGAACGAACTATGGCTACACCTTC,CASSISQGTNYGYTF
NA,TRBV5-1,TRBJ2-6,NA,TGCGCCAGCAGCTTGGGCCGGACAGCGACCGGCTCTGGGGCCAACGTCCTGACTTTC,CASSLGRTATGSGANVLTF